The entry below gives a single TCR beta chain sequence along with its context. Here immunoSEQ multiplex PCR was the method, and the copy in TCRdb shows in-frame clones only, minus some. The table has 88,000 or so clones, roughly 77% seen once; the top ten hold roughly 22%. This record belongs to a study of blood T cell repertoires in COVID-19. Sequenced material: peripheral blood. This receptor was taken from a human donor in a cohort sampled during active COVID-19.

The CDR3 reads CASSPNGGESYGYTF. The CDR3 DNA is TGCGCCAGCAGCCCTAACGGGGGGGAGTCCTATGGCTACACCTTC. The chain joins TRBV4-1 to TRBJ1-2, with a tentative D call TRBD1 (5 bases). CDR1 and CDR2 from the germline V gene are MGHRA and YSYEKL. Trimming pared 4 bases from V and 4 bases from J, leaving 16 bases between. CDR3 size: 15 residues.